This paragraph covers one TCR beta chain sequence. Its antigen is unknown. CDR1 MNHEY and CDR2 SMNVEV come from the germline V gene (reference sequence). Trimming stripped 5 bases from V and 2 bases from J, with 13 bases between. The CDR3 is made up of 15 amino acids. The PCR employed 60 Vbeta primers together with 13 Jbeta primers. Data came from immunoSEQ multiplex PCR; TCRdb stores just in-frame clones and leaves some out. The sample yields 110,000 to 150,000 clones, 70% seen once. This sample stems from a study of cytomegalovirus exposure and HLA in healthy donors. Study-wide points: When presence/absence was analysed, sequencing depth was taken to be roughly uniform across donors. Apart from CMV serostatus, no immune exposure information was available. V- and J-gene trimming in TCR beta was tied to a missense DCLRE1C variant by an analysis performed later.

The sample taken for sequencing was PBMCs. This chain links TRBV27 with TRBJ2-1; unclear D gene. This clonotype was sampled from a woman aged 55-69 years in good health and CMV-seropositive. The DNA of the CDR3 is TGTGCCAGCAGTCGAACTCCACCGCCCTACAATGAGCAGTTCTTC. Protein: CASSRTPPPYNEQFF.